The 11 T cell receptor beta chains below all came from one sample that was sequenced in a study of regulatory T cells in long-lasting Graves disease. Construction of the TCR beta libraries employed iRepertoire HTBI primers in conjunction with Arm-PCR of CDR3 regions. TCRdb re-called the multiplex PCR reads with MiXCR, one entry per CDR3 protein. The profile shows 440,000 or so distinct CDR3 sequences, about 15% of them singletons. The sample's time point: newly diagnosed GD, antithyroid drugs for less than 3 months. Preparation of the TCR library used RNA extracted from PBMCs. This sample also appeared in a second study, on T cells in Graves' hyperthyroidism and ophthalmopathy.

The sample consisted of peripheral blood mononuclear cells (PBMCs), taken at new diagnosis, from a patient treated with antithyroid drugs. The source is a woman in her 30s with Graves disease.

As concerns this clonotype: A read error may explain this, as a much larger clone is one base away. This chain uses TRBV3-1 with TRBJ1-5; 7 nucleotides match TRBD1. The CDR3 is 16 amino acids. Germline V gives CDR1 LGHDT, CDR2 YNNKEL (reference sequence). V shed 4 bases, J shed 1 base, and the junction held 7 bases outside the gene matches. The DNA for the CDR3 is TGTGCCAGCAGCCTTTCGCAGACAGGGAGCAATCAGCCCCAGCATTTT. The encoded protein is CASSLSQTGSNQPQHF.

Worth noting for this clonotype: Just one base apart from a much larger clone, this may be a read error. In DNA, the CDR3 is TGCAGTGCTAGTTTAGTGGCTAGCGGGAGTTTACGGACCCAGTACTTC. Translation gives CSASLVASGSLRTQYF. This rearrangement joins TRBV20-1 to TRBJ2-1; 10 bases are a match to TRBD2. The J call is uncertain, as TRBJ2-5 better fits the DNA end. Germline V gene lookup returns CDR1 DFQATT and CDR2 SNEGSKA (reference sequence). The CDR3 is made up of 16 amino acids.

In its sample, this clonotype was seen a few times. The chain links TRBV29-1 to TRBJ2-7; 9 bases agree with TRBD2. This CDR3 spans 14 amino acids. V lost 2 bases to trimming and J lost 3 bases; unmatched junction nucleotides: 5. CDR1 is SQVTM, CDR2 ANQGSEA, per germline. The CDR3 loop is CSVEPTSGNYEQYF. In DNA form, the CDR3 reads TGCAGCGTTGAACCGACTAGCGGCAACTACGAGCAGTACTTC.

This clonotype was recorded many times. The chain couples TRBV24-1 to TRBJ1-2; D call uncertain. Germline V gene lookup returns CDR1 KGHDR and CDR2 SFDVKD. V lost 1 base, J lost 6 bases, and 14 bases lay in between. The CDR3 totals 15 residues. CDR3 sequence (DNA): TGTGCCACCAGTGATTTCCCCACGGATCCCAATGGCTACACCTTC. This encodes CATSDFPTDPNGYTF.

This clonotype was seen at least ten times. The V gene is TRBV7-9, the J gene TRBJ2-3, with 10 bases that match TRBD2. After removal of 2 bases from V and 11 bases from J, the junction contained 16 bases not matched to a gene. CDR3 length equals 17 residues. From germline, CDR1 is SEHNR and CDR2 FQNEAQ (reference sequence). CDR3 in DNA: TGTGCCAGCAGCTTATACGCGGGTAGCGGGAGGTATTGGCAGCAGTATTTT. It specifies CASSLYAGSGRYWQQYF.

This clonotype was found many times. V usage is TRBV11-2 and J usage is TRBJ2-1; 9 bases map to TRBD2. V lost 4 bases, J lost 10 bases, and 2 bases stayed unmatched. Germline V gives CDR1 SGHAT, CDR2 FQNNGV. The CDR3 loop spans 12 amino acids. The CDR3: CASSSSGIEQFF. CDR3 DNA: TGTGCCAGCAGCTCTAGCGGGATAGAGCAGTTCTTC.

This clonotype has just a few counts. The chain recombines TRBV12-3 or TRBV12-4 with TRBJ1-4; the match to TRBD1 covers 9 bases. The CDR3 has 16 amino acids. The V gene end was trimmed by 5 bases and the J gene end by 8 bases; junction bases not matched to a gene: 12. As DNA, the CDR3 is TGTGCCAGCAGTCCCCCGGGGGACAGGGTGGAGGAAAAACTGTTTTTT. Its translation is CASSPPGDRVEEKLFF.

This clonotype was observed once. The V call is TRBV24-1, the J call TRBJ2-7; D unresolved. The V end lost 5 bases, the J end lost 1 base, and 11 bases lay between the germline ends. Germline CDR1 KGHDR, CDR2 SFDVKD. The CDR3 consists of 14 residues. DNA for the CDR3: TGTGCCACCAGTGTTTGGGGAACATCCTACGAGCAGTACTTC. This codes for CATSVWGTSYEQYF.

The chain uses TRBV15 and TRBJ2-5; a weak D match, TRBD1 (5 bases). CDR3 length equals 15 residues. Germline CDR1 reads LNHNV; CDR2 reads YYDKDF (reference sequence). Trimming removed 0 bases from V and 5 bases from J, with 13 bases in between. CDR3 DNA: TGTGCCACCAGCAGAGACCGGGCAGGGTTGGAGACCCAGTACTTC. Its translation: CATSRDRAGLETQYF.

This clonotype was seen repeatedly, ten times or more. V usage is TRBV18 and J usage is TRBJ2-1, with TRBD1 matching over 8 bases. Looked up from germline, CDR1 is KGHSH and CDR2 is LQKENI. Trimming cost V 3 bases and J 2 bases; bases outside gene matches: 3. The CDR3 totals 15 residues. In nucleotides, the CDR3 is TGTGCCAGCTCACCGACAGGGGCCCCCTACAATGAGCAGTTCTTC. It yields the protein CASSPTGAPYNEQFF.

This clonotype came up a few times. The chain employs TRBV6-9 and TRBJ2-5, with 11 bases matching TRBD2. With V trimmed by 4 bases and J by 4 bases, 8 bases remained unmatched. This CDR3 is built from 16 residues. The germline V gene has CDR1 MNHGY and CDR2 SVAAGI. Written as DNA, the CDR3 is TGTGCCAGCAGTTTCTCAATTAGCGGGAGGGGAGAGACCCAGTACTTC. Amino acids: CASSFSISGRGETQYF.